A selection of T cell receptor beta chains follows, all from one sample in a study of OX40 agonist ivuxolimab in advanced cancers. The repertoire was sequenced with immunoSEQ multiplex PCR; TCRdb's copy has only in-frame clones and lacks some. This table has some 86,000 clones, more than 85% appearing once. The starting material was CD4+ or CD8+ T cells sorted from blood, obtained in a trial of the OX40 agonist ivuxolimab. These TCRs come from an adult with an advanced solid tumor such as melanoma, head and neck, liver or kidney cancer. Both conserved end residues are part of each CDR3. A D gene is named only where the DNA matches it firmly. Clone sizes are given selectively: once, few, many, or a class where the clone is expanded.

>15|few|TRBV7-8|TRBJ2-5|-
CASSFGRRPQETQYF
TGTGCCAGCAGCTTTGGGAGGAGACCCCAAGAGACCCAGTACTTC
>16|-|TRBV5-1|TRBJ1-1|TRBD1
CASSPYSPGGNTEAFF
TGCGCCAGCAGCCCCTACTCCCCAGGGGGAAACACTGAAGCTTTCTTT
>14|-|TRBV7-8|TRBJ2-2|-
CASSLIVRTGELFF
TGTGCCAGCAGCTTAATAGTGAGGACCGGGGAGCTGTTTTTT
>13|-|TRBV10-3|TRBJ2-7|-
CAIRGTDPYEQYF
TGTGCCATCAGAGGGACGGACCCCTACGAGCAGTACTTC
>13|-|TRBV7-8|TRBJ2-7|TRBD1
CASSLGGTGSPYF
TGTGCCAGCAGCTTAGGGGGGACAGGGTCACCGTACTTC
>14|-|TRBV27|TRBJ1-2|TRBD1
CASSTQTGGNGYTF
TGTGCCAGCAGTACCCAGACAGGGGGAAATGGCTACACCTTC
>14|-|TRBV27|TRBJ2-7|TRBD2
CASSPIAGGSEQYF
TGTGCCAGCAGTCCAATAGCGGGAGGCTCCGAGCAGTACTTC
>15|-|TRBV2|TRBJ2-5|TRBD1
CASTLDRGSLETQYF
TGTGCCAGCACCTTGGACAGGGGGAGTCTTGAGACCCAGTACTTC
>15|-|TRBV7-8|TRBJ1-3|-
CASSSKGGSGNTIYF
TGTGCCAGCAGCTCCAAGGGGGGGTCTGGAAACACCATATATTTT
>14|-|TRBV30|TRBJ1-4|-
CAWSVLEGVGKLFF
TGTGCCTGGAGTGTACTGGAGGGGGTGGGAAAACTGTTTTTT
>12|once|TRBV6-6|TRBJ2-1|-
CASTGGDNEQFF
TGTGCCAGCACTGGAGGCGACAATGAGCAGTTCTTC
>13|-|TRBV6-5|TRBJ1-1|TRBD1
CASSYSGQGEAFF
TGTGCCAGCAGTTACTCGGGACAGGGTGAAGCTTTCTTT
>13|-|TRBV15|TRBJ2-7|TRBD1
CAIGRDRTYEQYF
TGTGCCATTGGCCGGGACAGGACGTACGAGCAGTACTTC
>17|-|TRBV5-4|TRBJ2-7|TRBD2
CASSLAGSGGGTYEQYF
TGTGCCAGCAGCTTGGCCGGGTCGGGAGGAGGCACCTACGAGCAGTACTTC
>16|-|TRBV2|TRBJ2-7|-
CASSEARQLSSYEQYF
TGTGCCAGCAGTGAAGCGAGACAGCTTTCCTCCTACGAGCAGTACTTC
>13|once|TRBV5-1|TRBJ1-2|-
CASSFDPKYGYTF
TGCGCCAGCAGCTTCGACCCGAAGTATGGCTACACCTTC
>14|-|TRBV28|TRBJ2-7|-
CASSFSRATYEQYF
TGTGCCAGCAGTTTTTCGAGGGCCACCTACGAGCAGTACTTC
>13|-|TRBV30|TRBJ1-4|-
CAWSEQAAEKLFF
TGTGCCTGGAGTGAACAGGCAGCTGAAAAACTGTTTTTT
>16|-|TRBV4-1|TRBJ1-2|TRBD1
CASSYSRQGADYGYTF
TGCGCCAGCAGCTACTCCCGACAGGGGGCGGACTATGGCTACACCTTC
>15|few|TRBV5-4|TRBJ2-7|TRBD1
CASSLGDRGPYEQYF
TGTGCCAGCAGCTTGGGGGACAGGGGCCCCTACGAGCAGTACTTC
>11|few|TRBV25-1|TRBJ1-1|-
CASKGNTEAFF
TGTGCCAGCAAGGGGAACACTGAAGCTTTCTTT
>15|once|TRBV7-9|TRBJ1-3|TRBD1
CASSFQGASGNTIYF
TGTGCCAGCAGCTTTCAGGGGGCATCCGGAAACACCATATATTTT
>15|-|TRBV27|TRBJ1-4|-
CASSLNSQGLEKLFF
TGTGCCAGCAGTTTAAATTCGCAGGGCTTAGAAAAACTGTTTTTT
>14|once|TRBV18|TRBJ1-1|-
CASCMSGLNTEAFF
TGTGCCAGCTGCATGTCGGGGCTGAACACTGAAGCTTTCTTT
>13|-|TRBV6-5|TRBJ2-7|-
CASWGTWGHEQYF
TGTGCCAGCTGGGGGACCTGGGGCCACGAGCAGTACTTC
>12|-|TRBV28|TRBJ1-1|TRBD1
CASISGQGSAFF
TGTGCCAGCATTTCCGGACAGGGGTCAGCTTTCTTT
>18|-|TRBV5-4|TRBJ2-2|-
CASSLARGLGGLTGELFF
TGTGCCAGCAGCTTGGCTCGGGGACTAGGGGGCCTCACCGGGGAGCTGTTTTTT
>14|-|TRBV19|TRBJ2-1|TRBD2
CASSRVSGIGEQFF
TGTGCCAGTAGTAGGGTTAGCGGGATTGGTGAGCAGTTCTTC
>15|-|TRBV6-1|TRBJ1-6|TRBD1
CASRYLDRANSPLHF
TGTGCCAGCAGATATCTGGACAGGGCTAATTCACCCCTCCACTTT